Presented here are 3 T cell receptor beta chains from one specimen sequenced in a study of T cell changes during pregnancy in multiple sclerosis. TCRdb's copy holds only in-frame clones and misses some; the assay was immunoSEQ multiplex PCR. This repertoire shows some 45,000 clones, 75% to 95% found once; its top ten account for approximately 2%. Sequenced material: CD4+ T cells from peripheral blood mononuclear cells, taken after pregnancy. Receptors were obtained from a female donor in good health, enrolled as a control in a pregnancy study.

The chain combines TRBV4-2 with TRBJ2-7; the match to TRBD1 covers 7 bases. V lost 0 bases, J lost 0 bases, and 5 bases stayed unmatched. Germline CDR1 and CDR2: LGHNA and YNFKEQ. The CDR3 spans 16 residues. CDR3 amino acids: CASSQDWAGGSYEQYF. The CDR3 coding sequence is TGTGCCAGCAGCCAAGATTGGGCAGGGGGCTCCTACGAGCAGTACTTC.

The chain recombines TRBV4-3 with TRBJ2-5; TRBD2 might be the D (5 bases). Germline CDR1 is LGHNA and CDR2 is YSLEER. The CDR3 runs to 15 residues. Trimming took 4 bases from V and 2 from J, leaving 14 bases between them. This CDR3 is CASSLSVQRQETQYF. The CDR3 nucleotides read TGCGCCAGCAGCCTGTCTGTTCAGCGGCAAGAGACCCAGTACTTC.

A few counts support this clone. The rearrangement links TRBV6-1 to TRBJ1-5; 10 positions agree with TRBD1. CDR3 length equals 13 residues. J gave up 5 bases and V 6 bases, and 1 base lay outside the gene matches. CDR1 and CDR2 (germline): MNHNS, SASEGT. CDR3 in amino acids: CASRTGGYQPQHF. As DNA, the CDR3 is TGTGCCAGCAGGACAGGGGGCTATCAGCCCCAGCATTTT.